These T cell receptor beta chains were read from a single sample in a study of cytomegalovirus exposure and HLA in healthy donors. This table comes from immunoSEQ multiplex PCR, and its TCRdb copy is limited to in-frame clones, with some not included. The sample lists about 110,000 clones, 70% to 80% seen once, with roughly 2.6% in the top ten. Source material: PBMCs. These receptors originate from a man between 50 and 59 years old in good health and CMV-seropositive. CDR3s leave out the opening cysteine and the closing phenylalanine or tryptophan. Size tells how often a clone was seen (once, few, many) or the class of an expanded clone, and some rows leave it out.

clone_size: .; v_call: TRBV5-6; cdr3_aa: ASSSTGEDGYT
clone_size: .; v_call: TRBV5-1; cdr3_aa: ASSMSPPNTEAF
clone_size: .; v_call: TRBV14; cdr3_aa: ASSPGQRYQETQY
clone_size: .; v_call: TRBV5-1; cdr3_aa: ASSFRDTSPDRELF
clone_size: .; v_call: TRBV6-1; cdr3_aa: ASLQGAPPRETQY
clone_size: .; v_call: TRBV2; cdr3_aa: ASRKGRGTSVREQY
clone_size: once; v_call: TRBV5-1; cdr3_aa: ASSLGAGNTEAF
clone_size: once; v_call: TRBV28; cdr3_aa: ASTNPGSYNEQF
clone_size: .; v_call: TRBV5-1; cdr3_aa: ASTLDRSYEQY
clone_size: .; v_call: TRBV11-2; cdr3_aa: ASSLDGGEVQPQH
clone_size: .; v_call: TRBV5-6; cdr3_aa: ASSNMGQGREDGYT
clone_size: .; v_call: TRBV30; cdr3_aa: AWSRGDSYNEQF
clone_size: .; v_call: TRBV7-2; cdr3_aa: ASSLGTGYGYT
clone_size: .; v_call: TRBV6-4; cdr3_aa: ASRRAANSPLH
clone_size: .; v_call: TRBV5-1; cdr3_aa: ASSQTDREYEQY
clone_size: .; v_call: TRBV7-8; cdr3_aa: ASSLAVAGRGNTIY
clone_size: once; v_call: TRBV5-1; cdr3_aa: ASFPQGLGTDTQY
clone_size: .; v_call: TRBV19; cdr3_aa: ASSVSIGDEKLF
clone_size: .; v_call: TRBV27; cdr3_aa: ASSSERRIIDEQY
clone_size: .; v_call: TRBV11-2; cdr3_aa: ASSLGGTSYEQY
clone_size: .; v_call: TRBV23-1; cdr3_aa: ASSQFHSNQPQH
clone_size: .; v_call: TRBV4-1; cdr3_aa: ASSKQGVGEKLF
clone_size: once; v_call: TRBV5-4; cdr3_aa: ASSPGTETNYGYT
clone_size: .; v_call: TRBV27; cdr3_aa: ASRITRNTEAF
clone_size: .; v_call: TRBV5-4; cdr3_aa: ASSFRTGSYEQY
clone_size: .; v_call: TRBV15; cdr3_aa: ATSRDAGPQETQY
clone_size: once; v_call: TRBV10-3; cdr3_aa: AISDSPGSGGARETQY
clone_size: .; v_call: TRBV11-2; cdr3_aa: ASSDNRGSSYEQY
clone_size: medium-sized; v_call: TRBV19; cdr3_aa: ASTADGLSVGNTIY
clone_size: .; v_call: TRBV6-4; cdr3_aa: ANSGLDSRTGSYGYT
clone_size: .; v_call: TRBV6-6; cdr3_aa: ASSPTGYEQY
clone_size: .; v_call: TRBV4-1; cdr3_aa: ASSQGRGADWDQETQY
clone_size: .; v_call: TRBV10-3; cdr3_aa: AISETTQPGGEQY
clone_size: few; v_call: TRBV12-2; cdr3_aa: ASRLVPCGRDREQY
clone_size: .; v_call: TRBV20-1; cdr3_aa: SARAPLH
clone_size: .; v_call: TRBV4-1; cdr3_aa: ASSLSGAVAYNSPLH
clone_size: few; v_call: TRBV12-5; cdr3_aa: ASGPPWGADTQY
clone_size: .; v_call: TRBV7-2; cdr3_aa: ASSLPTGSTGELF
clone_size: few; v_call: TRBV4-1; cdr3_aa: ASSLRGDNEKLF
clone_size: once; v_call: TRBV6-6; cdr3_aa: ASSYSTDQAF
clone_size: .; v_call: TRBV7-9; cdr3_aa: ASTRARQALAHVEAF
clone_size: .; v_call: TRBV5-6; cdr3_aa: ASSSSGGAHEQY
clone_size: .; v_call: TRBV2; cdr3_aa: ASNGQGRNQPQH
clone_size: .; v_call: TRBV2; cdr3_aa: ASSSDAGGYTDTQY
clone_size: once; v_call: TRBV27; cdr3_aa: ASSFSGTGAEAF
clone_size: .; v_call: TRBV5-1; cdr3_aa: ASSLKTYNEQF
clone_size: few; v_call: TRBV5-1; cdr3_aa: ASRYRSTGTSGGAKTDTQY
clone_size: .; v_call: TRBV2; cdr3_aa: ASTLDRGAPPSPLH
clone_size: .; v_call: TRBV27; cdr3_aa: ASSQRDRGTQY
clone_size: .; v_call: TRBV2; cdr3_aa: ATGTGYGYT
clone_size: .; v_call: TRBV7-7; cdr3_aa: ASSLDI
clone_size: .; v_call: TRBV7-6; cdr3_aa: ASSLAPVSSGKGEQF
clone_size: .; v_call: TRBV18; cdr3_aa: ASSPGQNTEAF
clone_size: .; v_call: TRBV25-1; cdr3_aa: ASTLETAGIQY
clone_size: .; v_call: TRBV25-1; cdr3_aa: ASSEFRSYGYT
clone_size: few; v_call: TRBV7-2; cdr3_aa: ASSLSSAIGEQF
clone_size: medium-sized; v_call: TRBV2; cdr3_aa: AGKGQMNTEAF
clone_size: .; v_call: TRBV9; cdr3_aa: ASSPLGGGQETQY
clone_size: once; v_call: TRBV2; cdr3_aa: ASYRPGGSGGQGAGYT